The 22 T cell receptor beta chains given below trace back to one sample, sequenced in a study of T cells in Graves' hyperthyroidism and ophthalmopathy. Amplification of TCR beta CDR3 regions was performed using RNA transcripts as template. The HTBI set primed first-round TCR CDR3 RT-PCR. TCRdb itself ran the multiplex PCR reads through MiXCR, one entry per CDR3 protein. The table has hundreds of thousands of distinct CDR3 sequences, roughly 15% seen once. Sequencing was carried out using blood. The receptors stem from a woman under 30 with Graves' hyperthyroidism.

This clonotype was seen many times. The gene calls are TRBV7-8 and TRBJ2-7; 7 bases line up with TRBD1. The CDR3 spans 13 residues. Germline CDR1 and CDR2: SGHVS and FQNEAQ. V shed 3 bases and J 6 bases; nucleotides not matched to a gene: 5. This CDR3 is CASSFGTEREQYF. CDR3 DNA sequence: TGTGCCAGCAGCTTCGGGACAGAACGCGAGCAGTACTTC. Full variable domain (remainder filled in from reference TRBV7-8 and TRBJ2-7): GAGVSQSPRYKVAKRGQDVALRCDPISGHVSLFWYQQALGQGPEFLTYFQNEAQLDKSGLPSDRFFAERPEGSVSTLKIQRTQQEDSAVYLCASSFGTEREQYFGPGTRLTVT.

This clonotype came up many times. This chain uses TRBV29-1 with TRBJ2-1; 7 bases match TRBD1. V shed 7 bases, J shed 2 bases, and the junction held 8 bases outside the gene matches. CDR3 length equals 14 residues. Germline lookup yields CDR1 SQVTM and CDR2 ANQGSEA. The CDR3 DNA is TGCAGCGCCGAAGAGGGGACAGCCTACAATGAGCAGTTCTTC. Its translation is CSAEEGTAYNEQFF.

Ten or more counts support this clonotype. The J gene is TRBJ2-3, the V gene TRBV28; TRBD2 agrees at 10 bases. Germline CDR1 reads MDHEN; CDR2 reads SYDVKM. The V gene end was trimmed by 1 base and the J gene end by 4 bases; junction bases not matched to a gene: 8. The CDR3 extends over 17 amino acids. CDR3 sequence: CASSLSLAGTGPDTQYF. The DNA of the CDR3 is TGTGCCAGCAGTTTATCACTAGCGGGGACGGGCCCAGATACGCAGTATTTT.

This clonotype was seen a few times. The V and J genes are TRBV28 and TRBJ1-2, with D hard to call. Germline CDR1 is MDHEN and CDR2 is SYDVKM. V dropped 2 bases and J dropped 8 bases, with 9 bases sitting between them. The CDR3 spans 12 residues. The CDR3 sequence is CASSLGRIGYTF. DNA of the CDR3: TGTGCCAGCAGTTTAGGGAGGATCGGCTACACCTTC.

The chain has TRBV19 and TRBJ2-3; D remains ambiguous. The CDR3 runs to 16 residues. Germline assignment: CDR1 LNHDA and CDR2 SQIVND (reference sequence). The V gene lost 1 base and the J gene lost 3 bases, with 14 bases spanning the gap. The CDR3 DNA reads TGTGCCAGTAGTATAGGAGAAACCCCATGGACAGATACGCAGTATTTT. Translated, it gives CASSIGETPWTDTQYF.

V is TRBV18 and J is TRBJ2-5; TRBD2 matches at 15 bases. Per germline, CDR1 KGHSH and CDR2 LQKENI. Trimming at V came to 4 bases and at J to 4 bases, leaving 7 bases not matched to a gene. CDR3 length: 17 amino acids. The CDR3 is CASSRLPGLAGGETQYF. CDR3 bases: TGTGCCAGCTCACGCTTACCGGGACTAGCGGGAGGAGAGACCCAGTACTTC.

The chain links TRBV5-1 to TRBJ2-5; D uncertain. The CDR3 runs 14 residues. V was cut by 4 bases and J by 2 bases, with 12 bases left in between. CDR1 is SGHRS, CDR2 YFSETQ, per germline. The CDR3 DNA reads TGCGCCAGCAGCCCAAGGACGGATCAAGAGACCCAGTACTTC. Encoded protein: CASSPRTDQETQYF.

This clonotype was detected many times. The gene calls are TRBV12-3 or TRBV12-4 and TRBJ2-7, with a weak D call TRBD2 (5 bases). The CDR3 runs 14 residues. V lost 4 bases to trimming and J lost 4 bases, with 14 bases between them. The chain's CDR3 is CASSSTAGPYEQYF. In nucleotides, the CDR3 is TGTGCCAGCAGTTCCACTGCGGGCCCTTACGAGCAGTACTTC.

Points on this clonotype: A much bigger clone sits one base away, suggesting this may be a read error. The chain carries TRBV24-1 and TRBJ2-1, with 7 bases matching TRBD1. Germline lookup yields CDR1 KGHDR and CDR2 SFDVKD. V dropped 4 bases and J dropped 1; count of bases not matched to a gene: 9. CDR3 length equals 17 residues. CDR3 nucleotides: TGTGCCACCAGTGAGTCTCCCGTGACAGGGTCCTACAATGAGCAGTTCTTC. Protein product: CATSESPVTGSYNEQFF.

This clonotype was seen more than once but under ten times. CDR3 sequence (DNA): TGTGCCAGCAGCCCCGGGGCTAGTACTCGCTATGGCTACACCTTC. Translation: CASSPGASTRYGYTF. This sequence joins TRBV7-2 and TRBJ1-2; a weak D match, TRBD1 (5 bases). Germline CDR1 and CDR2: SGHTA and FQGNSA. V gave up 5 bases and J gave up 4 bases, with 17 bases separating them. This CDR3 spans 15 amino acids.

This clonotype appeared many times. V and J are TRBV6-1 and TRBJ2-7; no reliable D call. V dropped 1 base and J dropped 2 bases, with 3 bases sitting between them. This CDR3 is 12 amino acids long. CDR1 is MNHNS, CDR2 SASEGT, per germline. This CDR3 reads CASSEGAYEQYF. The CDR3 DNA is TGTGCCAGCAGTGAAGGGGCCTACGAGCAGTACTTC.

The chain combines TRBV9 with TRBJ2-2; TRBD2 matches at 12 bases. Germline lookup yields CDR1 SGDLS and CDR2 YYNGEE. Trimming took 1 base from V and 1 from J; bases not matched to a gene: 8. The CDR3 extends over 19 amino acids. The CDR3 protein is CASSVFDMTSGGNTGELFF. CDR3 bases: TGTGCCAGCAGCGTATTCGATATGACTAGCGGGGGGAACACCGGGGAGCTGTTTTTT.

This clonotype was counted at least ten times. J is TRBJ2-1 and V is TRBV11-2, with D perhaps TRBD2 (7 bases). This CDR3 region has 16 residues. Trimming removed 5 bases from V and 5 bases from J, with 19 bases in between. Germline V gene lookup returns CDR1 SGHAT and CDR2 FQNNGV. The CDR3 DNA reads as TGTGCCAGCAGCCCCGGCCGGGGGGCTCGGAACAATGAGCAGTTCTTC. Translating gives CASSPGRGARNNEQFF.

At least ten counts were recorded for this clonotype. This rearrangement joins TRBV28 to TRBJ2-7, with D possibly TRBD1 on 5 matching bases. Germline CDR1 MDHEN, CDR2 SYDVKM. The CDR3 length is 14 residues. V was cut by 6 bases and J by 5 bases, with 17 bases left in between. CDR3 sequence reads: CASSPQGRNDEQYF. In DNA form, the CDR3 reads TGTGCCAGCAGCCCTCAGGGCAGAAACGACGAGCAGTACTTC. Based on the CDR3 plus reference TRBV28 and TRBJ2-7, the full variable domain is DVKVTQSSRYLVKRTGEKVFLECVQDMDHENMFWYRQDPGLGLRLIYFSYDVKMKEKGDIPEGYSVSREKKERFSLILESASTNQTSMYLCASSPQGRNDEQYFGPGTRLTVT.

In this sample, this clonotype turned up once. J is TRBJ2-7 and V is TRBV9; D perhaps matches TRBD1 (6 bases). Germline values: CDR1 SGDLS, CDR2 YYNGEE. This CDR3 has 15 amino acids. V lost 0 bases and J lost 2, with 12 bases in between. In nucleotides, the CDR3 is TGTGCCAGCAGCGTAGAGGCAGGGGCCCCCTACGAGCAGTACTTC. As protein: CASSVEAGAPYEQYF.

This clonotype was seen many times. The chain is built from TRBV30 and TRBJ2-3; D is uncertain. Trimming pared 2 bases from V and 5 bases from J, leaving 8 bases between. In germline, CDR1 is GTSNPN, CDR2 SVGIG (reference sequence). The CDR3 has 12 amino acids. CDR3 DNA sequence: TGTGCCTGGAGTCCCCCGGGAGATACGCAGTATTTT. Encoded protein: CAWSPPGDTQYF. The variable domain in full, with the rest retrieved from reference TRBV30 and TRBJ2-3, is SQTIHQWPATLVQPVGSPLSLECTVEGTSNPNLYWYRQAAGRGLQLLFYSVGIGQISSEVPQNLSASRPQDRQFILSSKKLLLSDSGFYLCAWSPPGDTQYFGPGTRLTVL.

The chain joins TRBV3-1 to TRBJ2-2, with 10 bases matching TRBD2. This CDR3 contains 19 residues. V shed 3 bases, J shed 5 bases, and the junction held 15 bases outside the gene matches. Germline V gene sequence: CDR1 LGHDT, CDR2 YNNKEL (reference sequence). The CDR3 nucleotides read TGTGCCAGCAGCCACTCCCGGCTAGCGGGAGACGAAGGAACCGGGGAGCTGTTTTTT. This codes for CASSHSRLAGDEGTGELFF.

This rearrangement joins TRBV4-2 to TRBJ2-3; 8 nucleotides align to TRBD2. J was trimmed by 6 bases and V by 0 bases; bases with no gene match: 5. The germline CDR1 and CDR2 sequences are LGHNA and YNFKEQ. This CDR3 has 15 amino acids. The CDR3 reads CASSQDGTRQDTQYF. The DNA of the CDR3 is TGTGCCAGCAGCCAAGATGGGACTAGACAGGATACGCAGTATTTT.

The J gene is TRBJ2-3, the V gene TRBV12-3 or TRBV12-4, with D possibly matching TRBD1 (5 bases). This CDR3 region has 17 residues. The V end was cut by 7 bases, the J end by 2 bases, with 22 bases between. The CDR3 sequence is CASIFWGGTTNTDTQYF. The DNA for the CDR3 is TGTGCCAGCATCTTTTGGGGCGGCACGACCAACACAGATACGCAGTATTTT.

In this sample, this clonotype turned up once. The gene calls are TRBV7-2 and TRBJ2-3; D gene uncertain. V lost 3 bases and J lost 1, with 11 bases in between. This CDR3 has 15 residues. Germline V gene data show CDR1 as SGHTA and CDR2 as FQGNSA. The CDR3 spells CASSFSRGRTDTQYF. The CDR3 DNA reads TGTGCCAGCAGCTTTTCTAGAGGTCGCACAGATACGCAGTATTTT.

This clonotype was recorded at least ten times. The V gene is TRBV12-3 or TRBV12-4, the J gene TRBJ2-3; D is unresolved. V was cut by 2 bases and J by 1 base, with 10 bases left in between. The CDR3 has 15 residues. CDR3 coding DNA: TGTGCCAGCAGTTTACCTCCCACTGGCACAGATACGCAGTATTTT. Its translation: CASSLPPTGTDTQYF.

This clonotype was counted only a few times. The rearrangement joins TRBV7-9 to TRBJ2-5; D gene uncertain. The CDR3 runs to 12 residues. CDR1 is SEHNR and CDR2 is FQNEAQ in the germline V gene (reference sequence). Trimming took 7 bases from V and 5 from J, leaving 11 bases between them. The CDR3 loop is CASIDLGETQYF. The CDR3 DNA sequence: TGTGCCAGCATCGACTTGGGGGAGACCCAGTACTTC. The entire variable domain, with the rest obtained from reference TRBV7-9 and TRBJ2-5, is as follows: DTGVSQNPRHKITKRGQNVTFRCDPISEHNRLYWYRQTLGQGPEFLTYFQNEAQLEKSRLLSDRFSAERPKGSFSTLEIQRTEQGDSAMYLCASIDLGETQYFGPGTRLLVL.